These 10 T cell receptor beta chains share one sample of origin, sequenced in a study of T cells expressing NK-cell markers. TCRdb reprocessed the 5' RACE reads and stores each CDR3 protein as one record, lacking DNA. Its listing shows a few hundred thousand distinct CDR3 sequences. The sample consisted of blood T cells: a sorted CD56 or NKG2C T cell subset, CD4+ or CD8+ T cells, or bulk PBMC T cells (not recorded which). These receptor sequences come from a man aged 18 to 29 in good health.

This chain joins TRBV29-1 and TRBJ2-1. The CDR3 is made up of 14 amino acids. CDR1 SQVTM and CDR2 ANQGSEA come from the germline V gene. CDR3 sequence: CSVDVAGAFSEQFF.

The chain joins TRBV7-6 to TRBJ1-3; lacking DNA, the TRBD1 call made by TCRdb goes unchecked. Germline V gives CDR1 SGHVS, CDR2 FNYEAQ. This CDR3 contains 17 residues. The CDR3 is CASSPGPRGSSGNTIYF. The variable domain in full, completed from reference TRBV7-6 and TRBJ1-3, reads GAGVSQSPRYKVTKRGQDVALRCDPISGHVSLYWYRQALGQGPEFLTYFNYEAQQDKSGLPNDRFSAERPEGSISTLTIQRTEQRDSAMYRCASSPGPRGSSGNTIYFGEGSWLTVV.

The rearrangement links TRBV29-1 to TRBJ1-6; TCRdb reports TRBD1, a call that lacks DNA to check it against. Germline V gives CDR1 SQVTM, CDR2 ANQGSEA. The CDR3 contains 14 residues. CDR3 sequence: CSARGQGRNSPLHF.

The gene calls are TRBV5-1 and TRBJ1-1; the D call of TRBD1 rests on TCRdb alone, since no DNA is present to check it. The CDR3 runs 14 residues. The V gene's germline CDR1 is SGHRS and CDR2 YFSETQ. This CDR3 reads CASSLFPGDTEAFF.

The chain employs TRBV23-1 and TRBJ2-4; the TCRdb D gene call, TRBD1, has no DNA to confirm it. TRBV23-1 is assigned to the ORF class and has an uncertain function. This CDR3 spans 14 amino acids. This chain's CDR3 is CASSPDLAKNIQYF.

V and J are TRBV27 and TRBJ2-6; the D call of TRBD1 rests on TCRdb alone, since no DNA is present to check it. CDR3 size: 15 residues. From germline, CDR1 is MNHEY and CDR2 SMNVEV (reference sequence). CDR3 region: CASSRTGVGANVLTF.

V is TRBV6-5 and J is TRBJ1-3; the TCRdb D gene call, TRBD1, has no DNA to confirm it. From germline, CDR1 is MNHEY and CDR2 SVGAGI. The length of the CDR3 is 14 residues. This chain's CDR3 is CASSYSGRANTIYF.

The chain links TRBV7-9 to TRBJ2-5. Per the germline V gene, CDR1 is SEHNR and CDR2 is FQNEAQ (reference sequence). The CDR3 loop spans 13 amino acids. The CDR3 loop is CASSFAVKETQYF.

Here the CDR3 reads CASSTSPCWRGLGNQPQHF. This chain uses TRBV9 with TRBJ1-5; the D call of TRBD1 rests on TCRdb alone, since no DNA is present to check it. Germline-derived CDR1 and CDR2 are SGDLS and YYNGEE. CDR3 size: 19 residues.

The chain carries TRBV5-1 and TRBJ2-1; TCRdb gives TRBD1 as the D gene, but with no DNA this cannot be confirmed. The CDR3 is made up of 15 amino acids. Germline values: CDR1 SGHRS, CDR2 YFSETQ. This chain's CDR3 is CASSRPGQQYNEQFF.